Listed below are T cell receptor beta chains from one sample, sequenced in a study of TIL therapy for anti-PD-1-resistant metastatic lung cancer. The protocol was immunoSEQ multiplex PCR, while the TCRdb copy is restricted to in-frame clones and leaves out a portion. The sample holds 50,000 to 65,000 clones, more than 80% seen once. The sequenced sample was blood, obtained at baseline. These receptors all stem from a person aged 25-80 years with non-small cell lung cancer. The conserved cysteine and the conserved F or W are not part of the CDR3 here. Size is stated for part of the rows, as once, few or many counts, or as a class when the clone is expanded.

size | J | V | CDR3
NA | TRBJ2-7 | TRBV5-1 | ASSLDQWGGYEQY
NA | TRBJ2-5 | TRBV7-2 | ASSLPPIYSASQETQY
NA | TRBJ1-6 | TRBV7-6 | ASSQQGLRTSPLH
NA | TRBJ2-5 | TRBV3-1/TRBV3-2 | ASSQVGESETQY
NA | TRBJ2-7 | TRBV29-1 | SVEDHVRAYEQY
NA | TRBJ2-2 | TRBV11-2 | ASSFGLAGYTGELF
NA | TRBJ2-2 | TRBV11-2 | ASTPRVNTGELF
NA | TRBJ1-5 | TRBV4-1 | ASSQDRGGGNQPQH
NA | TRBJ2-7 | TRBV6-5 | ASSYFYEQY
NA | TRBJ1-2 | TRBV19 | ASSTMDSDGYT
NA | TRBJ2-1 | TRBV6-5 | ASSPDSGGYNEQF
NA | TRBJ2-7 | TRBV6-2/TRBV6-3 | ASSYSVSWQGAYEQY
few | TRBJ2-1 | TRBV7-9 | ASSGDTHYNEQF
NA | TRBJ2-7 | TRBV3-1/TRBV3-2 | ASSQDGYEQY
NA | TRBJ2-7 | TRBV11-1 | ASSLEGGSAEQY
NA | TRBJ1-3 | TRBV2 | ASSDKGLSGNTIY
NA | TRBJ2-6 | TRBV30 | AWSPRQGLRGANVLT
NA | TRBJ1-6 | TRBV6-6 | ASSYSLGADSPLH
once | TRBJ2-7 | TRBV19 | ATRPLGGTYEQY
NA | TRBJ1-1 | TRBV7-9 | ASTVGQNTEAF
NA | TRBJ1-4 | TRBV5-1 | ASSSVATNEKLF
NA | TRBJ2-7 | TRBV29-1 | SVTTTSGRAYEQY